These 22 T cell receptor beta chains came from one sample sequenced in a study of beta chain features in type 1 diabetes. Expressed TCRB transcripts were sequenced after all isolated RNA was converted to cDNA. Some clones are missing from TCRdb's copy, which holds only in-frame ones; the method was immunoSEQ multiplex PCR. In the table there are under 150,000 clones, under 60% of which are singletons. Sequencing input: Tregs from blood. The receptors were gathered from a man younger than 30 in good health.

A few counts support this clone. V usage is TRBV27 and J usage is TRBJ1-2, with D unresolved. CDR1 is MNHEY, CDR2 SMNVEV, per germline (reference sequence). The CDR3 runs 13 residues. V lost 5 bases, J lost 2 bases, and 9 bases lay in between. CDR3: CASSPKRNYGYTF. CDR3 nucleotide sequence: TGTGCCAGCAGTCCCAAGAGGAACTATGGCTACACCTTC.

This clone showed up just a few times. V is TRBV30 and J is TRBJ1-2; TRBD1 might be the D (5 bases). V was trimmed by 1 base and J by 7 bases, leaving 16 bases between them. Germline V lookup: CDR1 GTSNPN, CDR2 SVGIG (reference sequence). This CDR3 region has 14 residues. For the CDR3, the DNA is TGTGCCTGGAGTGGGTGGGGGGGACCCCGTGGCTACACCTTC. Protein product: CAWSGWGGPRGYTF.

This clone has just one count. CDR3 bases: TGCGCCAGCAGCTTAGGACAAAGCAATCAGCCCCAGCATTTT. Amino acids: CASSLGQSNQPQHF. This chain links TRBV5-1 with TRBJ1-5; D perhaps matches TRBD1 (5 bases). The V gene's germline CDR1 is SGHRS and CDR2 YFSETQ. The CDR3 extends over 14 amino acids. Trimming shortened V by 2 bases and J by 1 base, and 7 bases separated the two germline ends. The complete variable domain, with remaining parts taken from reference TRBV5-1 and TRBJ1-5, reads KAGVTQTPRYLIKTRGQQVTLSCSPISGHRSVSWYQQTPGQGLQFLFEYFSETQRNKGNFPGRFSGRQFSNSRSEMNVSTLELGDSALYLCASSLGQSNQPQHFGDGTRLSIL.

The sample holds a few counts of this clone. The chain is built from TRBV25-1 and TRBJ2-3; TRBD1 agrees at 8 bases. The CDR3 has 16 amino acids. J lost 8 bases, V lost 0 bases, and 10 bases had no gene match. The germline V gene has CDR1 MGHDK and CDR2 SYGVNS. Written as DNA, the CDR3 is TGTGCCAGCAGTGAATATGGTCACGACAGGGGAGGTACGCAGTATTTT. Translated: CASSEYGHDRGGTQYF.

The CDR3 sequence: CATRPGLNTEAFF. The CDR3 DNA reads as TGTGCCACCAGACCAGGCCTGAACACTGAAGCTTTCTTT. The rearrangement uses TRBV28 and TRBJ1-1, with D uncertain. The CDR3 loop spans 13 amino acids. Germline V gives CDR1 MDHEN, CDR2 SYDVKM. V was shortened by 10 bases and J by 0 bases, with 12 bases between the two germline ends.

In this sample, this clone turned up a few times. The chain combines TRBV2 with TRBJ2-7; TRBD1 aligns across 7 bases. CDR3 size: 13 residues. V shed 6 bases and J 2 bases; nucleotides not matched to a gene: 4. Germline assignment: CDR1 SNHLY and CDR2 FYNNEI. CDR3 protein: CASRWTGTYEQYF. In DNA form, the CDR3 reads TGTGCCAGCAGATGGACAGGAACCTACGAGCAGTACTTC.

This clone occurred a few times. The rearrangement joins TRBV19 to TRBJ2-1, with 8 bases lining up with TRBD2. Germline-derived CDR1 and CDR2 are LNHDA and SQIVND (reference sequence). This CDR3 is 14 amino acids long. V trimming: 6 bases; J trimming: 6 bases; junction bases outside the gene matches: 7. CDR3 protein: CASRVGTRRNEQFF. CDR3 DNA sequence: TGTGCCAGTAGAGTGGGGACTAGACGCAATGAGCAGTTCTTC.

The gene calls are TRBV19 and TRBJ1-4; a weak D match, TRBD1 (5 bases). Per germline, CDR1 LNHDA and CDR2 SQIVND (reference sequence). The CDR3 extends over 14 amino acids. The germline V and J ends were trimmed by 4 bases and 11 bases, with 17 bases remaining between them. CDR3 protein: CASSNYRLRWKLFF. CDR3 nucleotide sequence: TGTGCCAGTAGTAACTACAGGTTAAGATGGAAACTGTTTTTT.

This chain uses TRBV6-6 with TRBJ2-3; possibly TRBD2 for D (5 bases). This CDR3 is 15 amino acids long. Germline CDR1 and CDR2: MNHNY and SVGAGI (reference sequence). V lost 6 bases to trimming and J lost 4 bases, with 17 bases between them. The CDR3 coding sequence is TGTGCCAGCAGCCGGACTCCGGCGGAAGCAGATACGCAGTATTTT. Amino acid sequence: CASSRTPAEADTQYF.

The CDR3 reads CASRRRGYGYTF. The CDR3, as DNA: TGTGCCAGCAGGCGGAGGGGCTATGGCTACACCTTC. V and J are TRBV28 and TRBJ1-2; possibly TRBD1 for D (5 bases). This CDR3 comprises 12 residues. Between the trimmed V and J ends, which lost 6 bases and 4 bases, there was a span of 9 bases. The V gene's germline CDR1 is MDHEN and CDR2 SYDVKM.

The chain carries TRBV11-1 and TRBJ1-1; TRBD1 might be the D (6 bases). The V gene lost 5 bases and the J gene lost 4 bases, with 17 bases spanning the gap. Germline V gene lookup returns CDR1 SGHAT and CDR2 FQDESV (reference sequence). CDR3 length: 15 residues. As DNA, the CDR3 is TGTGCCAGCAGCCGGGTCGGGGGGCGTGGCACTGAAGCTTTCTTT. Its translation: CASSRVGGRGTEAFF.

There are a few counts of this clone. CDR3 nucleotides: TGCGCCAGCAGCTGGACAGGGAACGAGCAGTACTTC. It specifies CASSWTGNEQYF. The V and J genes are TRBV5-1 and TRBJ2-7, with 8 bases identical to TRBD1. Germline values: CDR1 SGHRS, CDR2 YFSETQ. The CDR3 runs 12 residues. With V trimmed by 3 bases and J by 5 bases, 1 base remained unmatched. Drawing the rest from reference TRBV5-1 and TRBJ2-7, the complete variable domain is KAGVTQTPRYLIKTRGQQVTLSCSPISGHRSVSWYQQTPGQGLQFLFEYFSETQRNKGNFPGRFSGRQFSNSRSEMNVSTLELGDSALYLCASSWTGNEQYFGPGTRLTVT.

This clone has a single count. V gene TRBV11-2 combines with J gene TRBJ1-2, with 7 bases matching TRBD1. Germline loops: CDR1 SGHAT, CDR2 FQNNGV. J lost 3 bases, V lost 0 bases, and 4 bases had no gene match. The CDR3 totals 15 residues. In nucleotides, the CDR3 is TGTGCCAGCAGCTTAGACCCTGGGACAGACTATGGCTACACCTTC. Its translation: CASSLDPGTDYGYTF.

V gene TRBV4-3 combines with J gene TRBJ2-7, with TRBD2 matching 10 bases. CDR3 length: 16 residues. Looked up from germline, CDR1 is LGHNA and CDR2 is YSLEER. V lost 0 bases and J lost 4; bases outside the gene matches: 6. The CDR3 coding sequence is TGCGCCAGCAGCCAAGATCAGCGGGGGGGGCAATACGAGCAGTACTTC. It yields the protein CASSQDQRGGQYEQYF.

This clone was seen a handful of times. The chain combines TRBV30 with TRBJ1-3; D perhaps matches TRBD1 (6 bases). V was clipped by 1 base and J by 5 bases, with 18 bases between them. The CDR3 loop spans 16 amino acids. Germline V CDR1 and CDR2: GTSNPN, SVGIG (reference sequence). The CDR3 sequence: CAWSDYGTPRRNTIYF. The DNA for the CDR3 is TGTGCCTGGAGTGACTACGGGACACCTAGAAGAAACACCATATATTTT.

The genes are TRBV19 and TRBJ1-1; D might be TRBD1 (5 bases). This CDR3 region has 13 residues. The ends were cut back, 6 bases at V and 11 bases at J, with 19 bases in the middle. CDR1 is LNHDA and CDR2 is SQIVND in the germline V gene (reference sequence). The CDR3 DNA sequence: TGTGCCAGTAGCCCCGGGCTCAGGGTACGGGCTTTCTTT. Translation gives CASSPGLRVRAFF.

The genes are TRBV9 and TRBJ2-3; no clear D. Per germline, CDR1 SGDLS and CDR2 YYNGEE. The CDR3 length is 12 residues. V lost 1 base and J lost 6, with 6 bases in between. Here the CDR3 reads CASSVREDTQYF. The CDR3 bases are TGTGCCAGCAGCGTACGCGAGGATACGCAGTATTTT. The full variable domain, completed using reference TRBV9 and TRBJ2-3, is DSGVTQTPKHLITATGQRVTLRCSPRSGDLSVYWYQQSLDQGLQFLIQYYNGEERAKGNILERFSAQQFPDLHSELNLSSLELGDSALYFCASSVREDTQYFGPGTRLTVL.

The chain uses TRBV2 and TRBJ1-1, with D maybe TRBD1 (5 bases). Germline CDR1 reads SNHLY; CDR2 reads FYNNEI. The CDR3 runs 16 residues. V dropped 5 bases and J dropped 3 bases, with 19 bases sitting between them. The CDR3 nucleotides are TGTGCCAGCAGTAGAATCCGGGCCCTAGGGGACACTGAAGCTTTCTTT. This translates into CASSRIRALGDTEAFF.

V and J are TRBV6-5 and TRBJ2-7; 10 bases map to TRBD1. The CDR3 is 14 amino acids. Germline V gene data show CDR1 as MNHEY and CDR2 as SVGAGI. V was pared by 5 bases and J by 2 bases, with 3 bases of the junction left unmatched. This CDR3 reads CASSADRGAYEQYF. The CDR3 DNA sequence: TGTGCCAGCAGTGCGGACAGGGGGGCCTACGAGCAGTACTTC.

This clone was counted between two and nine times. The chain joins TRBV30 to TRBJ2-3, with unresolved D. This CDR3 has 15 residues. The V end lost 0 bases, the J end lost 0 bases, and 10 bases lay between the germline ends. Germline loops: CDR1 GTSNPN, CDR2 SVGIG (reference sequence). The CDR3 loop reads CAWSVAGPSTDTQYF. Written as DNA, the CDR3 is TGTGCCTGGAGTGTAGCTGGGCCTAGCACAGATACGCAGTATTTT.

The chain combines TRBV25-1 with TRBJ2-3; TRBD2 agrees at 8 bases. V dropped 5 bases and J dropped 3; count of bases not matched to a gene: 10. The CDR3 contains 16 residues. The germline V gene encodes CDR1 MGHDK and CDR2 SYGVNS. The CDR3 bases are TGTGCCAGCAGTAACTTCGGGGGGGCAGGGACAGATACGCAGTATTTT. Translating it yields CASSNFGGAGTDTQYF.

The chain carries TRBV19 and TRBJ1-5; 7 nucleotides align to TRBD1. V trimming: 5 bases; J trimming: 6 bases; junction bases outside the gene matches: 7. Germline-derived CDR1 and CDR2 are LNHDA and SQIVND (reference sequence). CDR3 length: 14 amino acids. DNA for the CDR3: TGTGCCAGTAGTCGAACAGGGGAGTCTCAGCCCCAGCATTTT. The encoded protein is CASSRTGESQPQHF. Full variable domain (outside the CDR3, taken from reference TRBV19 and TRBJ1-5): DGGITQSPKYLFRKEGQNVTLSCEQNLNHDAMYWYRQDPGQGLRLIYYSQIVNDFQKGDIAEGYSVSREKKESFPLTVTSAQKNPTAFYLCASSRTGESQPQHFGDGTRLSIL.